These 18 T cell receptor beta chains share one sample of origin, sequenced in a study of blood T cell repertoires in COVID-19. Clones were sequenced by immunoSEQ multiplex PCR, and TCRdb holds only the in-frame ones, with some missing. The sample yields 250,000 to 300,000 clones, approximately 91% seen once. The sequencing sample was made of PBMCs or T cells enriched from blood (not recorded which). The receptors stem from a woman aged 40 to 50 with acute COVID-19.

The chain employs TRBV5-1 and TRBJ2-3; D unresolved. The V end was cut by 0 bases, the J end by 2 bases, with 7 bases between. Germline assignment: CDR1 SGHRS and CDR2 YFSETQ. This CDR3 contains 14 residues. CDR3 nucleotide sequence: TGCGCCAGCAGCTTGGAGGTAGCCACAGATACGCAGTATTTT. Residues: CASSLEVATDTQYF. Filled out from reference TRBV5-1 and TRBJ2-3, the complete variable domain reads KAGVTQTPRYLIKTRGQQVTLSCSPISGHRSVSWYQQTPGQGLQFLFEYFSETQRNKGNFPGRFSGRQFSNSRSEMNVSTLELGDSALYLCASSLEVATDTQYFGPGTRLTVL.

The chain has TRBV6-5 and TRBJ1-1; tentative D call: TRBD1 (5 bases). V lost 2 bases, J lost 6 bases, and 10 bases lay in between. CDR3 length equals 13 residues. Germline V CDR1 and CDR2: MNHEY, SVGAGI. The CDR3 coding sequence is TGTGCCAGCAGTTACGAGGGGAGGCCTGAAGCTTTCTTT. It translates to CASSYEGRPEAFF.

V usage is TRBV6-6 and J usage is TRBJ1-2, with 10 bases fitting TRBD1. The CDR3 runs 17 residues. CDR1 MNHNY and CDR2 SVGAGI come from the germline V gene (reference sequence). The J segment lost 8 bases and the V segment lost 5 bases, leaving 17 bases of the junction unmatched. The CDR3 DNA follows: TGTGCCAGCAGTCAGTCCCGGGACAGGGGAGCCACAAGGGGCTACACCTTC. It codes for CASSQSRDRGATRGYTF.

For the CDR3, the DNA is TGTGCCAGTCACAGCAAGACAGGGGCCCCCGGGGAGCTGTTTTTT. This translates into CASHSKTGAPGELFF. The rearrangement links TRBV19 to TRBJ2-2, with TRBD1 matching over 8 bases. This CDR3 contains 15 residues. Germline values: CDR1 LNHDA, CDR2 SQIVND (reference sequence). V gave up 8 bases and J gave up 6 bases; unmatched junction bases: 11. Full variable domain (remainder filled in from reference TRBV19 and TRBJ2-2): DGGITQSPKYLFRKEGQNVTLSCEQNLNHDAMYWYRQDPGQGLRLIYYSQIVNDFQKGDIAEGYSVSREKKESFPLTVTSAQKNPTAFYLCASHSKTGAPGELFFGEGSRLTVL.

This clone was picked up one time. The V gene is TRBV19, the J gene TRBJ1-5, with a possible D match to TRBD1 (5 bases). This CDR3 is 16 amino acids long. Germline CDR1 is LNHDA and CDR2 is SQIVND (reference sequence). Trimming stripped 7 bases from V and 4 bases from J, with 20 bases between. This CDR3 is CASTELWDGGNQPQHF. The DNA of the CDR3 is TGTGCCAGTACTGAATTATGGGACGGGGGGAATCAGCCCCAGCATTTT.

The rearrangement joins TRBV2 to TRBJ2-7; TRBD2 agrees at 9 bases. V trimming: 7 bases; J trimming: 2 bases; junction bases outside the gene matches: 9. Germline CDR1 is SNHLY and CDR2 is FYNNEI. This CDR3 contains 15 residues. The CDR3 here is CASNALAGVTYEQYF. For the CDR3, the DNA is TGTGCCAGCAATGCCTTAGCGGGAGTTACCTACGAGCAGTACTTC. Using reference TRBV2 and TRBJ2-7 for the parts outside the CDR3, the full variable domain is EPEVTQTPSHQVTQMGQEVILRCVPISNHLYFYWYRQILGQKVEFLVSFYNNEISEKSEIFDDQFSVERPDGSNFTLKIRSTKLEDSAMYFCASNALAGVTYEQYFGPGTRLTVT.

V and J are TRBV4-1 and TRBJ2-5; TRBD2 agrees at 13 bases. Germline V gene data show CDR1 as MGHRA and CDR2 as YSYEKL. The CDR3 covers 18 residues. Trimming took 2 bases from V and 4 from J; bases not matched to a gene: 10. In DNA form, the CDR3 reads TGCGCCAGCAGCCAAAGTCCCGGACTAGCGGGAGTCAGAGAGACCCAGTACTTC. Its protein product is CASSQSPGLAGVRETQYF.

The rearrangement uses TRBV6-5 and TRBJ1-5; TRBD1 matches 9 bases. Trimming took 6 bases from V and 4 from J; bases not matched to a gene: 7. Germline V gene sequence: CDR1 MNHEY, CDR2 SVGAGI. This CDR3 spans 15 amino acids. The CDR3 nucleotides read TGTGCCAGCAGCCCCGACAGGGGGTATAATCAGCCCCAGCATTTT. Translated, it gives CASSPDRGYNQPQHF.

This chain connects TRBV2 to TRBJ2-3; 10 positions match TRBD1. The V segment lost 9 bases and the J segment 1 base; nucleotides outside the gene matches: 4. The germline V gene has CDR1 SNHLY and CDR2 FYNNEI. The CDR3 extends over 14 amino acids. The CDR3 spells CASLTGGGTDTQYF. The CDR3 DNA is TGTGCCAGTCTGACAGGGGGCGGCACAGATACGCAGTATTTT. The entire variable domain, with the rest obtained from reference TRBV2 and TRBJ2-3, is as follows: EPEVTQTPSHQVTQMGQEVILRCVPISNHLYFYWYRQILGQKVEFLVSFYNNEISEKSEIFDDQFSVERPDGSNFTLKIRSTKLEDSAMYFCASLTGGGTDTQYFGPGTRLTVL.

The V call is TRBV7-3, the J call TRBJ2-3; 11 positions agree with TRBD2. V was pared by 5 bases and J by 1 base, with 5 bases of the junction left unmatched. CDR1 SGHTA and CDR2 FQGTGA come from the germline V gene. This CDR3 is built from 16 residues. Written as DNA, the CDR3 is TGTGCCAGCAGCCCTAGCGGGGGGCCAGGCACAGATACGCAGTATTTT. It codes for CASSPSGGPGTDTQYF.

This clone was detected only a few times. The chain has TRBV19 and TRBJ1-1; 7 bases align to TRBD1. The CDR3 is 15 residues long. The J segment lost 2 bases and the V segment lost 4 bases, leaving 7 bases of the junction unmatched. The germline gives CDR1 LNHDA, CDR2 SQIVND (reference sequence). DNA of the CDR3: TGTGCCAGTAGTAAGTACAGGGGATATAACACTGAAGCTTTCTTT. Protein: CASSKYRGYNTEAFF.

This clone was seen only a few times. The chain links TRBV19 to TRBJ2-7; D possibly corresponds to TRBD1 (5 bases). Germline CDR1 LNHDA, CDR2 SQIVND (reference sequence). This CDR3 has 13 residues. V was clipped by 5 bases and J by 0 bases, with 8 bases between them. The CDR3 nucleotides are TGTGCCAGTAGTGTACAGGTCTCCTACGAGCAGTACTTC. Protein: CASSVQVSYEQYF.

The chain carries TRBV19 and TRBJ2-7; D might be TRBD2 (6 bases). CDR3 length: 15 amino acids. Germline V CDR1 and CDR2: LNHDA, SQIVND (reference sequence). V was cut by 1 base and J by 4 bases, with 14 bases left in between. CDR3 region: CASSIGSSGFYEQYF. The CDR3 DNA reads TGTGCCAGTAGTATAGGATCCAGCGGGTTTTACGAGCAGTACTTC. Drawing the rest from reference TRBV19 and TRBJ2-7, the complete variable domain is DGGITQSPKYLFRKEGQNVTLSCEQNLNHDAMYWYRQDPGQGLRLIYYSQIVNDFQKGDIAEGYSVSREKKESFPLTVTSAQKNPTAFYLCASSIGSSGFYEQYFGPGTRLTVT.

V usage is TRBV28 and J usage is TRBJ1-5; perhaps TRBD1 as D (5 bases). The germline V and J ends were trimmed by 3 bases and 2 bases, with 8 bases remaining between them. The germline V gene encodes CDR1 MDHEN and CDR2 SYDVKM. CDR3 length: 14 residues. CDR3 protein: CASSFQGGNQPQHF. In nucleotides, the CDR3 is TGTGCCAGCAGTTTCCAGGGCGGCAATCAGCCCCAGCATTTT.

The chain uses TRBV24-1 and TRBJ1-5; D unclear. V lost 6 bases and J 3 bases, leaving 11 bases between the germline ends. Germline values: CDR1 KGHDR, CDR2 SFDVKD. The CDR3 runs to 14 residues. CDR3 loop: CATSRNGLNQPQHF. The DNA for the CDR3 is TGTGCCACCAGTAGAAACGGACTCAATCAGCCCCAGCATTTT.

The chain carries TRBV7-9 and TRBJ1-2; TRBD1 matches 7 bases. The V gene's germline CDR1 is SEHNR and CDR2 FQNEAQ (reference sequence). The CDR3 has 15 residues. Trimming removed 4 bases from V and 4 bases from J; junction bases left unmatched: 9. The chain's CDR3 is CASSSTGQSLYGYTF. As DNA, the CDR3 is TGTGCCAGCAGCTCCACGGGACAGTCCCTCTATGGCTACACCTTC.

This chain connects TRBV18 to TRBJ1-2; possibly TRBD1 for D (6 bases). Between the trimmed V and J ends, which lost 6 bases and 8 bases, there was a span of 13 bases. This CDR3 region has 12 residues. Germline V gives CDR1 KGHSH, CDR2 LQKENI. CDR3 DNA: TGTGCCAGCTCCCCATCAGGGGTGGGCTACACCTTC. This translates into CASSPSGVGYTF.

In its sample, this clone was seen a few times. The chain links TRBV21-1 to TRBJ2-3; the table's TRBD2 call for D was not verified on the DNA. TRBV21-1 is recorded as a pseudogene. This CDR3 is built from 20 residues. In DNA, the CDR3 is TGTGCCAGCACCTCTACCCCCGAGGGTAGCGGGGCCTCTAGCACAGATACGCAGTATTTT. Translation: CASTSTPEGSGASSTDTQYF.